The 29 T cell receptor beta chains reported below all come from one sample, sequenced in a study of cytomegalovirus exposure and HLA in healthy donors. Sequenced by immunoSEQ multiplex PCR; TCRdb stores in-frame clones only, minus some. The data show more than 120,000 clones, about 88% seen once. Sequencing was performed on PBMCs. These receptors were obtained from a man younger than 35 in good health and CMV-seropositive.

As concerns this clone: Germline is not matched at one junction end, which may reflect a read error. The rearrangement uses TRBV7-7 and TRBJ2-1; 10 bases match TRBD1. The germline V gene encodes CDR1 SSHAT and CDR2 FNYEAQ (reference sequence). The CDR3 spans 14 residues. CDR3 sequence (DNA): TGTGCTAGCAGTCAGGACAGGGGGAGTTATGAGCAGTTCTTC. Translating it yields CASSQDRGSYEQFF.

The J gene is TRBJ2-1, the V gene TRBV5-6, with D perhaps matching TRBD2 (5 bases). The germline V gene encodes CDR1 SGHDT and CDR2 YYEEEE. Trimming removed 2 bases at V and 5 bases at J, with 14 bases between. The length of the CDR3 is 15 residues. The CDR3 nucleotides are TGTGCCAGCAGCTTTACTAGTGGTAGGGACAATGAGCAGTTCTTC. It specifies CASSFTSGRDNEQFF.

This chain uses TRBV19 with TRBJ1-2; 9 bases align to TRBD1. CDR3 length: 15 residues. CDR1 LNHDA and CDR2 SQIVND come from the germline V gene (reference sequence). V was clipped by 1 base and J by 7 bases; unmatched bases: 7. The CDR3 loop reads CASSIGGTGPSGYTF. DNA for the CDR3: TGTGCCAGTAGTATAGGCGGGACAGGGCCGAGTGGCTACACCTTC.

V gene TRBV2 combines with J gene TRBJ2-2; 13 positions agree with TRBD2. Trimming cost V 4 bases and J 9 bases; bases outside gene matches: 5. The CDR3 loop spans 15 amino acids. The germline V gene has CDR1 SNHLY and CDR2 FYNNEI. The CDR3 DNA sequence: TGTGCCAGCAGTGGAGGGACTAGCGGGAATTGGGAGCTGTTTTTT. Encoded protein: CASSGGTSGNWELFF.

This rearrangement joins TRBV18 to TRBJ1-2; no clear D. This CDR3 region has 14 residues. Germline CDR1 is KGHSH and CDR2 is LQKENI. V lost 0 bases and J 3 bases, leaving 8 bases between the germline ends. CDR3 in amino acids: CASSPPGGDYGYTF. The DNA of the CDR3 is TGTGCCAGCTCACCACCGGGAGGCGACTATGGCTACACCTTC.

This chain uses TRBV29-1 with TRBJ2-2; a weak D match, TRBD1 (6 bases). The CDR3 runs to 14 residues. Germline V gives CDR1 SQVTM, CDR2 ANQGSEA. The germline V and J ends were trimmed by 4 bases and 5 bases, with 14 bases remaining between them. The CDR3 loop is CSVVPRGGTGELFF. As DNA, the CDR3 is TGCAGCGTTGTCCCCAGGGGCGGTACCGGGGAGCTGTTTTTT.

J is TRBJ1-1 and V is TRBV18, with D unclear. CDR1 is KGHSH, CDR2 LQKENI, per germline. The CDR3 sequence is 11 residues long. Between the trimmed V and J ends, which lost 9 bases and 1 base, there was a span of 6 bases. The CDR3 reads CASHQNTEAFF. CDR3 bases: TGTGCCAGTCATCAGAACACTGAAGCTTTCTTT.

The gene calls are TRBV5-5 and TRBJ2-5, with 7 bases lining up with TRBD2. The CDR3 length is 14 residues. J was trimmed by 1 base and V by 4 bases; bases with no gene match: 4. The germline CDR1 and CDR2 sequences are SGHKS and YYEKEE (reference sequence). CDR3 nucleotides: TGTGCCAGCAGCAGCCCTAGCGGCCAAGAGACCCAGTACTTC. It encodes CASSSPSGQETQYF. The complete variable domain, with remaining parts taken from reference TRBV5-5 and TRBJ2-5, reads DAGVTQSPTHLIKTRGQQVTLRCSPISGHKSVSWYQQVLGQGPQFIFQYYEKEERGRGNFPDRFSARQFPNYSSELNVNALLLGDSALYLCASSSPSGQETQYFGPGTRLLVL.

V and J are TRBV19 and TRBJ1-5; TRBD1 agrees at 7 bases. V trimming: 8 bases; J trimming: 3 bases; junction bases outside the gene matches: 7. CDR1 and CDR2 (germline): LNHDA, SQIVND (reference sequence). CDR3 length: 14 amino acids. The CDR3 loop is CASGDSPANQPQHF. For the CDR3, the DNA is TGTGCCAGTGGGGACAGCCCCGCCAATCAGCCCCAGCATTTT.

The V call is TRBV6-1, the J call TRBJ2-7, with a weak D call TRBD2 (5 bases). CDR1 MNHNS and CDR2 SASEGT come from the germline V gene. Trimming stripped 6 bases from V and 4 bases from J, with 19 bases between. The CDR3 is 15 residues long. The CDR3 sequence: CASSHKADSPYEQYF. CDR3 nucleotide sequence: TGTGCCAGCAGCCACAAAGCGGACTCCCCGTACGAGCAGTACTTC.

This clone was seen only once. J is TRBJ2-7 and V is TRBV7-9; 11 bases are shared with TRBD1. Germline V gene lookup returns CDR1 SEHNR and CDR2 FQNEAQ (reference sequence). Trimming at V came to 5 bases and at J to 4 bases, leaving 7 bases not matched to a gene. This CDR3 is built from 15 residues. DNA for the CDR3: TGTGCCAGCAGCCCACTCGGACAGGGGGCTTACGAGCAGTACTTC. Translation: CASSPLGQGAYEQYF.

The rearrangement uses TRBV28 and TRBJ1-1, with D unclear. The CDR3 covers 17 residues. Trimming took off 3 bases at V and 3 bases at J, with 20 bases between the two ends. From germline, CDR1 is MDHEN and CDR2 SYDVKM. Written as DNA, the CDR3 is TGTGCCAGCAGTTTTAGGACCGTCCCTAGCCCGCACACTGAAGCTTTCTTT. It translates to CASSFRTVPSPHTEAFF. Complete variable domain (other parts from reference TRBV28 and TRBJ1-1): DVKVTQSSRYLVKRTGEKVFLECVQDMDHENMFWYRQDPGLGLRLIYFSYDVKMKEKGDIPEGYSVSREKKERFSLILESASTNQTSMYLCASSFRTVPSPHTEAFFGQGTRLTVV.

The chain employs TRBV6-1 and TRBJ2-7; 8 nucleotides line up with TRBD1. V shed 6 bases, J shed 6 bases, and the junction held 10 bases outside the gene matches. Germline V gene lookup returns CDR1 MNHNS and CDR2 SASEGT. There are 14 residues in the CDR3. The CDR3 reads CASRRDQGAGEQYF. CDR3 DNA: TGTGCCAGCAGGAGGGACCAGGGGGCGGGCGAGCAGTACTTC.

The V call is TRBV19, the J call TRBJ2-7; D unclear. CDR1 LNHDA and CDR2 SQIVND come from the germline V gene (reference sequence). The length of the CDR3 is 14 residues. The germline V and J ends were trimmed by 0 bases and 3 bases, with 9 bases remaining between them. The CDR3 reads CASSIEWNSYEQYF. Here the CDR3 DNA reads TGTGCCAGTAGTATAGAGTGGAACAGCTACGAGCAGTACTTC.

CDR3 DNA sequence: TGTGCCAGCAGCAAAGGGGGCCTAGTTGGACGTAGAAGCAATCAGCCCCAGCATTTT. It yields the protein CASSKGGLVGRRSNQPQHF. The chain combines TRBV7-9 with TRBJ1-5; TRBD1 matches 7 bases. V was pared by 5 bases and J by 1 base, with 17 bases of the junction left unmatched. The CDR3 loop spans 19 amino acids. The V gene's germline CDR1 is SEHNR and CDR2 FQNEAQ (reference sequence).

The CDR3 DNA is TGTGCCAGCAGTGATAGACAGGGGTTGAATACGCAGTATTTT. Translation: CASSDRQGLNTQYF. This rearrangement joins TRBV6-1 to TRBJ2-3; the match to TRBD1 covers 8 bases. The germline V gene has CDR1 MNHNS and CDR2 SASEGT. CDR3 length: 14 amino acids. The V gene end was trimmed by 3 bases and the J gene end by 7 bases; junction bases not matched to a gene: 6.

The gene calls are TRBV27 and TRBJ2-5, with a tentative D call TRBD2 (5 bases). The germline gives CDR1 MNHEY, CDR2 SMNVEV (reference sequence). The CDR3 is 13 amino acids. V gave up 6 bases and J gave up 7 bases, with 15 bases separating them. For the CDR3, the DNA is TGTGCCAGCAGCCTACGACCCGAGGGGACCCAGTACTTC. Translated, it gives CASSLRPEGTQYF.

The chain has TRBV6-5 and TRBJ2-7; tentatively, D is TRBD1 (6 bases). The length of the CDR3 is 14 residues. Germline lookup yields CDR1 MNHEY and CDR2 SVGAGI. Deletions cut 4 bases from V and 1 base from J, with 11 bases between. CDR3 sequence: CASSSVTGSYEQYF. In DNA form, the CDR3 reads TGTGCCAGCAGTTCCGTCACAGGGTCCTACGAGCAGTACTTC.

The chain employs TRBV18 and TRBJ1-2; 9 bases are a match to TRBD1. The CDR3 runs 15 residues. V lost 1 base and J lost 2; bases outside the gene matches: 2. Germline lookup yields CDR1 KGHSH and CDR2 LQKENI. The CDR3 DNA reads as TGTGCCAGCTCACCACTGGGGACAGGGAACTATGGCTACACCTTC. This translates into CASSPLGTGNYGYTF.

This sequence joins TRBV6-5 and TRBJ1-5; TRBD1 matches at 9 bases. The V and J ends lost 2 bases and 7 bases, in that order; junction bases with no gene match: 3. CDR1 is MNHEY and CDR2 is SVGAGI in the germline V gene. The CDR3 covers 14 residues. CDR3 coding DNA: TGTGCCAGCAGTTACACAGGGGGCGGGCAGCCCCAGCATTTT. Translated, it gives CASSYTGGGQPQHF.

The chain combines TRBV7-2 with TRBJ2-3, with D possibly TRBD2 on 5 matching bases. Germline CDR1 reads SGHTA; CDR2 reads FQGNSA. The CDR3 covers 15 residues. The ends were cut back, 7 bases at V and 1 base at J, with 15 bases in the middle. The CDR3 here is CASTLFAGGTDTQYF. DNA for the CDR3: TGTGCCAGCACACTCTTCGCCGGGGGCACAGATACGCAGTATTTT.

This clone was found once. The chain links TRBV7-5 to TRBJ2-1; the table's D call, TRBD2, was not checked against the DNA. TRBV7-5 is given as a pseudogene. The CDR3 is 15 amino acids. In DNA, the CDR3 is TGTGTCAGAAGCTTCGAACCGGGACTACCCAATGAGCAGTTCTTC. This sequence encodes CVRSFEPGLPNEQFF.

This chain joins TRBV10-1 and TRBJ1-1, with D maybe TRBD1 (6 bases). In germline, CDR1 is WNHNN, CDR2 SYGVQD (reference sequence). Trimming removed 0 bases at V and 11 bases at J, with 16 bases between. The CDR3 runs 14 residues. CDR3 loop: CASSESSGGNSAFF. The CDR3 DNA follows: TGCGCCAGCAGTGAGTCGAGCGGGGGCAATTCGGCTTTCTTT.

The CDR3 spells CSARDGTEQFF. The CDR3 region has the DNA TGCAGTGCTAGAGATGGGACAGAGCAGTTCTTC. This chain connects TRBV20-1 to TRBJ2-1; D is perhaps TRBD1 (6 bases). Between the trimmed V and J ends, which lost 0 bases and 10 bases, there was a span of 7 bases. The CDR3 extends over 11 amino acids. Germline V gene data show CDR1 as DFQATT and CDR2 as SNEGSKA (reference sequence).

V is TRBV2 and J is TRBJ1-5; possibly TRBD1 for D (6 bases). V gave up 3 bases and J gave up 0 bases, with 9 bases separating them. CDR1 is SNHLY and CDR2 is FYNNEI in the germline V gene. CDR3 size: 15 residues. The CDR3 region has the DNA TGTGCCAGCAGTGAGGGGGCGGGTAGCAATCAGCCCCAGCATTTT. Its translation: CASSEGAGSNQPQHF.

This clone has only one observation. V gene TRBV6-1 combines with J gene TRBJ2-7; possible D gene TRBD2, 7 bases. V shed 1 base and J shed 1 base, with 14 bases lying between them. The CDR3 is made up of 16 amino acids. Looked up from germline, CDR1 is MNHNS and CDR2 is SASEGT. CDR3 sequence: CASSEVKGGGSYEQYF. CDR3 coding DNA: TGTGCCAGCAGTGAAGTAAAGGGAGGGGGTTCCTACGAGCAGTACTTC.

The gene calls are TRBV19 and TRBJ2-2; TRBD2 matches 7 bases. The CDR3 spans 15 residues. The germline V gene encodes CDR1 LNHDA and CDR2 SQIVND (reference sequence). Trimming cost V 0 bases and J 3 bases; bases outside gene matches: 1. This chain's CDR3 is CASSIEGRDTGELFF. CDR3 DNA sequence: TGTGCCAGTAGTATAGAGGGGAGGGACACCGGGGAGCTGTTTTTT.

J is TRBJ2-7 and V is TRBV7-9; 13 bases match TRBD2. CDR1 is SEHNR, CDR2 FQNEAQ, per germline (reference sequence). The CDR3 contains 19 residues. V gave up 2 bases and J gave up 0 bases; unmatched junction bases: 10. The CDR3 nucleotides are TGTGCCAGCAGCTTATTGACTAGCGGGAGGTCCCAGAGCTCCTACGAGCAGTACTTC. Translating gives CASSLLTSGRSQSSYEQYF.

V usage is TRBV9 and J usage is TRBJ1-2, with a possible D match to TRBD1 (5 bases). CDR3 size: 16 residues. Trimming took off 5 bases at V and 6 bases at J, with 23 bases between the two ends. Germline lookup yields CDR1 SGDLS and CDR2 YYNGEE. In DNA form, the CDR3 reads TGTGCCAGCAGTCTCCCGAGGGAGGGGACTTTTGATGGCTACACCTTC. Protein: CASSLPREGTFDGYTF.